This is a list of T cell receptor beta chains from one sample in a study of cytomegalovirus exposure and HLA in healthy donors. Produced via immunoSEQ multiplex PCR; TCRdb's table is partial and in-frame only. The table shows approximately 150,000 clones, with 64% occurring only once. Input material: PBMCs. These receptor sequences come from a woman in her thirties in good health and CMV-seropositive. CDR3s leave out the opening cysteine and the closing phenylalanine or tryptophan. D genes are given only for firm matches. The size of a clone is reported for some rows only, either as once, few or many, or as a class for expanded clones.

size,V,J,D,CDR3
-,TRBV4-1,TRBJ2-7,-,ASSQGLRYEQY
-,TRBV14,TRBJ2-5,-,ASSQVLGETQY
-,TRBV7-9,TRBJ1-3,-,ASSLGLGNTIY
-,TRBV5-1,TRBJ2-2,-,ASSLAGNTGELF
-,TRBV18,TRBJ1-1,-,ASSPLLQGAEAF
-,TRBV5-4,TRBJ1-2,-,ASSPGPQFGYT
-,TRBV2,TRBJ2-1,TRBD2,ASSVVPSGTNEQF
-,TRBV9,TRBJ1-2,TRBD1,ASSGQGNYGYT
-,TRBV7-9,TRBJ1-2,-,ASSRFLTGTNYGYT
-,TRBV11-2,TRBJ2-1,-,ASSPLRGNNEQF
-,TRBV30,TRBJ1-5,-,ACRGKDNQPQH
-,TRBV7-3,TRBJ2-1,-,ASSQGAGFYNEQF
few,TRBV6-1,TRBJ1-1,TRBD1,ASRDFRDRGNEAF
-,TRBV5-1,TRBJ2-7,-,ASRLTLDEQY
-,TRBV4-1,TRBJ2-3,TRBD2,ASEEREGRNTQY
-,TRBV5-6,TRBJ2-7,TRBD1,ASSLWGTEVY
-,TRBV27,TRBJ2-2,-,ASSLSANTGELF
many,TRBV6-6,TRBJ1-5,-,ASSYLNFQPQH
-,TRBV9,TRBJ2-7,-,ASSADSRTYEQY